The clone carrying this T cell receptor (beta chain) was seen once. These data originate in a study of T cells in Graves' hyperthyroidism and ophthalmopathy. There were TCR beta CDR3 regions amplified from RNA transcripts. A set of HTBI primers served as the primers for a first-round RT-PCR of the TCR CDR3. One entry per CDR3 protein, called by TCRdb with MiXCR from the multiplex PCR reads. The sample carries over 700,000 distinct CDR3 sequences, approximately 19% recorded once. Among the patients, aged 18 to 65, hyperthyroidism was newly diagnosed and had lasted under 2 months. This TCR derives from a woman between 50 and 59 years old with Graves' hyperthyroidism that later progressed to Graves' ophthalmopathy. The specimen sequenced was blood.

CDR3: CAISEGTGNTGELFF. The CDR3 DNA follows: TGTGCCATCTCTGAGGGAACGGGAAACACCGGGGAGCTGTTTTTT. This rearrangement joins TRBV10-3 to TRBJ2-2, with a tentative D call TRBD2 (5 bases). Germline V gene lookup returns CDR1 ENHRY and CDR2 SYGVKD. This CDR3 contains 15 residues. With 8 bases removed from V and 2 bases from J, the gap between germline ends came to 15 bases.